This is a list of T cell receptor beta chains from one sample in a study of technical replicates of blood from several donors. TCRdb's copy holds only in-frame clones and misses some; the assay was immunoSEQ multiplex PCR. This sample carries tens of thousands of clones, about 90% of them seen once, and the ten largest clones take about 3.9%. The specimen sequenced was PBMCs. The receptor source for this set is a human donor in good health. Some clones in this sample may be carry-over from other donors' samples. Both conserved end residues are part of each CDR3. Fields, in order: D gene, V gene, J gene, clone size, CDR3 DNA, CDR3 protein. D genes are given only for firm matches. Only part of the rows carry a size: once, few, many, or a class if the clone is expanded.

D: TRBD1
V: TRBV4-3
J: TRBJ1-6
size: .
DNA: TGCGCCAGCAGCCAGGGACTGCGAGGGGGCTCACCCCTCCACTTT
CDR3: CASSQGLRGGSPLHF

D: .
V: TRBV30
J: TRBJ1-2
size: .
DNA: TGTGCCTGGAGCGGGGGATTGGGCTATGGCTACACCTTC
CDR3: CAWSGGLGYGYTF

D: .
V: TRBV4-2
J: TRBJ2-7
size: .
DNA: TGTGCCAGCAGCCAAGGACTCGACAGCTACGAGCAGTACTTC
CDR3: CASSQGLDSYEQYF

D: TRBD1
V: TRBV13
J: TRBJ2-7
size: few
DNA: TGTGCCAGCAGCAGAGACAGGGCCCACGAGCAGTACTTC
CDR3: CASSRDRAHEQYF

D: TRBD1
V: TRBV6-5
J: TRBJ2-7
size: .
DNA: TGTGCCAGCAGTTACGGGCAGGGGGTCCCCTACGAGCAGTACTTC
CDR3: CASSYGQGVPYEQYF

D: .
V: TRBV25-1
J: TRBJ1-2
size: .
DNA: TGTGCCAGCAGTTGGACAGCAACTAACTATGGCTACACCTTC
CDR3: CASSWTATNYGYTF

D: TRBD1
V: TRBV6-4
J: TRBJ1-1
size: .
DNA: TGTGCCAGCAGTGACAGGGGGCTATACATGAACACTGAAGCTTTCTTT
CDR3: CASSDRGLYMNTEAFF

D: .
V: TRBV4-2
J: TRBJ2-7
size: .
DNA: TGTGCCAGCAGCCAGCAGCCGGGGGAATACTACGAGCAGTACTTC
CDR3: CASSQQPGEYYEQYF

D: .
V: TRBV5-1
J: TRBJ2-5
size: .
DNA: TGCGCCAGCACGCTGATGGGGAGTACAAACCAAGAGACCCAGTACTTC
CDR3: CASTLMGSTNQETQYF

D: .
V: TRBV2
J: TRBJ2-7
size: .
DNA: TGTGCCAGCAGTATAACTCCTCCTACCATCTACGAGCAGTACTTC
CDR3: CASSITPPTIYEQYF

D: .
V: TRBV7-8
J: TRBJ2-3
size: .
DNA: TGTGCCAGCAGCCGGGCGGGGTTTCTCACAGATACGCAGTATTTT
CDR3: CASSRAGFLTDTQYF

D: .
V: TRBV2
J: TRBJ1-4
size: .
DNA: TGTGCCAGCAGTGTCGGCGCAGGGTTGCGGGAAAAACTGTTTTTT
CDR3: CASSVGAGLREKLFF

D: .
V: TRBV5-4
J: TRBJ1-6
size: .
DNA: TGTGCCAGTAGTCTTGACAACTTAATTGGCACCCTCCACTTT
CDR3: CASSLDNLIGTLHF

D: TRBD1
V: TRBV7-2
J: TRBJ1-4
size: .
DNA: TGTGCCAGCAGCTTAGTTGCAGGGGGGCGGGAAAAACTGTTTTTT
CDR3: CASSLVAGGREKLFF

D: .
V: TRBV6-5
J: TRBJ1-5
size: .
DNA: TGTGCCAGCAGTTACTCGTCAGGGGTCAGTCAGCCCCAGCATTTT
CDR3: CASSYSSGVSQPQHF

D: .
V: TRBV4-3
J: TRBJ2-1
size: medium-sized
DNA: TGCGCCAGCAGCCAAGATCGCCGGGATGAGCAGTTCTTC
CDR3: CASSQDRRDEQFF

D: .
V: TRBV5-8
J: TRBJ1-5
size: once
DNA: TGTGCCAGCAGCCAGCTCCGCGGGGGGAGTCAGCCCCAGCATTTT
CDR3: CASSQLRGGSQPQHF

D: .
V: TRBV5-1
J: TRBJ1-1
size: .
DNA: TGCGCCAGCAGCTCACAGGGAAGGGGGACTGAAGCTTTCTTT
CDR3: CASSSQGRGTEAFF

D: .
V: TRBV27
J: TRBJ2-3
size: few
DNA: TGTGCCAGCAGTTTATGGGTGACTTCTCGCACAGATACGCAGTATTTT
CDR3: CASSLWVTSRTDTQYF

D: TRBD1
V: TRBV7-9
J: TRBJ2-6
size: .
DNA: TGTGCCAGCAGCTTAGCGGGACAGGGATATGGGGCCAACGTCCTGACTTTC
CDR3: CASSLAGQGYGANVLTF

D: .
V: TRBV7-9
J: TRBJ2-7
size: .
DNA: TGTGCCAGCAGCTCCTACCAGGGTCAGTCCTACGAGCAGTACTTC
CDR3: CASSSYQGQSYEQYF

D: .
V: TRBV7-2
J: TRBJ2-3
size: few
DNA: TGTGCCAGCAGCTCTTCCTCGGGAGGGGGCGACGCAGATACGCAGTATTTT
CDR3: CASSSSSGGGDADTQYF

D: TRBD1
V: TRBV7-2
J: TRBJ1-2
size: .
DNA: TGTGCCAGCAGCTTATCAGTGACAGGGGCGACTGGCTACACCTTC
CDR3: CASSLSVTGATGYTF

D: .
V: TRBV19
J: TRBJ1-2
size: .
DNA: TGTGCCAGTAGTAACGCTTGGGGGGGTTATGGCTACACCTTC
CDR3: CASSNAWGGYGYTF

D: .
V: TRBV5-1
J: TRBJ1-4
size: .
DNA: TGCGCCAGCAGCTCCACAACAACTAATGAAAAACTGTTTTTT
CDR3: CASSSTTTNEKLFF

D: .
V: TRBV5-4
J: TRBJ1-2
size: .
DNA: TGTGCCAGCAGCTTGCCAGTGACAGACTATGGCTACACCTTC
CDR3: CASSLPVTDYGYTF

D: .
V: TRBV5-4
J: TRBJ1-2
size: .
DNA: TGTGCCAGCAGCAGAGACGACAGGATCTATGGCTACACCTTC
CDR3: CASSRDDRIYGYTF

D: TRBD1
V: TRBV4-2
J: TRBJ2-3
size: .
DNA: TGTGCCAGCAGCCCGAGGGGACAGGGCTACACAGATACGCAGTATTTT
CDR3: CASSPRGQGYTDTQYF

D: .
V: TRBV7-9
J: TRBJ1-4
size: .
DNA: TGTGCCAGCAGCTCGTGGGGGGGTACTAATGAAAAACTGTTTTTT
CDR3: CASSSWGGTNEKLFF

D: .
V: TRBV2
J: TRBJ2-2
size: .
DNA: TGTGCCAGCGCTGGACTAAGGAACACCGGGGAGCTGTTTTTT
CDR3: CASAGLRNTGELFF

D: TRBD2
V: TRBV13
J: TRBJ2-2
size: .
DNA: TGTGCCAGCAGCCCAGGGACTAGCGGGAGTTGGGGGGAGCTGTTTTTT
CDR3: CASSPGTSGSWGELFF

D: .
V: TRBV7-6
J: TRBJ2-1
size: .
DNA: TGTGCCAGCAGCTTATTAGAAAGCGGGTTCTCCTACAATGAGCAGTTCTTC
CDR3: CASSLLESGFSYNEQFF

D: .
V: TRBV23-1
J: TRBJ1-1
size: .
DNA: TGCGCCAGCAGTCAATCCTTGCTCGGGAACACTGAAGCTTTCTTT
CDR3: CASSQSLLGNTEAFF

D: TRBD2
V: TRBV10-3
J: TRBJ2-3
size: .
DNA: TGTGCCATCAGCGCAGCGGGAGTCACAGATACGCAGTATTTT
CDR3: CAISAAGVTDTQYF

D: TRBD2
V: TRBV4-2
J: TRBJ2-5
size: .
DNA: TGTGCCAGCAGCCAAGACGGGACTAGCGAAAAGGAGACCCAGTACTTC
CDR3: CASSQDGTSEKETQYF

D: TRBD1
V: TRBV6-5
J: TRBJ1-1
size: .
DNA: TGTGCCAGCAGTAACCTCGGGACAGCTGAGACTGAAGCTTTCTTT
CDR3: CASSNLGTAETEAFF

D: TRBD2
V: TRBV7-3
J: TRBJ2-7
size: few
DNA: TGTGCCAGCAGCGCGAGGGGCGGGAGCGGGTACGAGCAGTACTTC
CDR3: CASSARGGSGYEQYF

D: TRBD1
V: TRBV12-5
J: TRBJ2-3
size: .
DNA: TGTGCTAGTGGCGGGACAGGGTTGACAGATACGCAGTATTTT
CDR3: CASGGTGLTDTQYF

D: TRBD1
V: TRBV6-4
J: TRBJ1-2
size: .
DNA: TGTGCCAGCAGTGACCCGCAACAGGGGGTAGGCTATGGCTACACCTTC
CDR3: CASSDPQQGVGYGYTF

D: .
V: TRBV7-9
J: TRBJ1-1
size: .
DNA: TGTGCCAGCAGCGCAGCAGGGTTCAGAAGTGAAGCTTTCTTT
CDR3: CASSAAGFRSEAFF

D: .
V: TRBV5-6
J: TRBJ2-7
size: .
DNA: TGTGCCAGCAGCCCGGGGGGCTACGCCTCCTACGAGCAGTACTTC
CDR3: CASSPGGYASYEQYF

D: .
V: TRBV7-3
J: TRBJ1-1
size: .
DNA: TGTGCCAGCAGCCCGGGGGGGGGCAACGCTGAAGCTTTCTTT
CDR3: CASSPGGGNAEAFF

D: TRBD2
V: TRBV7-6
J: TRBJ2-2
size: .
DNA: TGTGCCAGCAGCTCATCTAGCGGGAGTCGGGCCGGGGAGCTGTTTTTT
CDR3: CASSSSSGSRAGELFF

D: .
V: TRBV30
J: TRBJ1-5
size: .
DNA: TGTGCCTGGAGTGACAGGTCCTCGCGGCCCCAGCATTTT
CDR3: CAWSDRSSRPQHF

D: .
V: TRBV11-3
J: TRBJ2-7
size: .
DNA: TGTGCCAGCAGCCACGGAGGGCCGCTTAACGAGCAGTACTTC
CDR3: CASSHGGPLNEQYF